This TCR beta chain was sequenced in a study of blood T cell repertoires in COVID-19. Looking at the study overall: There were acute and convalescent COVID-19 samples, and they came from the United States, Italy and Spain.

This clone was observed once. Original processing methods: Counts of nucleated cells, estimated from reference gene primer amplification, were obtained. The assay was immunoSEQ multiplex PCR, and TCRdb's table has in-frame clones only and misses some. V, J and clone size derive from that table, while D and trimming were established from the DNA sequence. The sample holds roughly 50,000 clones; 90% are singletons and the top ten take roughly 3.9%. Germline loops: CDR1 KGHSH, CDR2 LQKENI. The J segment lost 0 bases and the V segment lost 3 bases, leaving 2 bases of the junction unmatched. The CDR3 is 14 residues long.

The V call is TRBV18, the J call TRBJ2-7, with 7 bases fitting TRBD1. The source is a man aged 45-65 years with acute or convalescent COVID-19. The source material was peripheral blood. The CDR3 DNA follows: TGTGCCAGCTCACCGGGACAGAGCTCCTACGAGCAGTACTTC. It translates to CASSPGQSSYEQYF.